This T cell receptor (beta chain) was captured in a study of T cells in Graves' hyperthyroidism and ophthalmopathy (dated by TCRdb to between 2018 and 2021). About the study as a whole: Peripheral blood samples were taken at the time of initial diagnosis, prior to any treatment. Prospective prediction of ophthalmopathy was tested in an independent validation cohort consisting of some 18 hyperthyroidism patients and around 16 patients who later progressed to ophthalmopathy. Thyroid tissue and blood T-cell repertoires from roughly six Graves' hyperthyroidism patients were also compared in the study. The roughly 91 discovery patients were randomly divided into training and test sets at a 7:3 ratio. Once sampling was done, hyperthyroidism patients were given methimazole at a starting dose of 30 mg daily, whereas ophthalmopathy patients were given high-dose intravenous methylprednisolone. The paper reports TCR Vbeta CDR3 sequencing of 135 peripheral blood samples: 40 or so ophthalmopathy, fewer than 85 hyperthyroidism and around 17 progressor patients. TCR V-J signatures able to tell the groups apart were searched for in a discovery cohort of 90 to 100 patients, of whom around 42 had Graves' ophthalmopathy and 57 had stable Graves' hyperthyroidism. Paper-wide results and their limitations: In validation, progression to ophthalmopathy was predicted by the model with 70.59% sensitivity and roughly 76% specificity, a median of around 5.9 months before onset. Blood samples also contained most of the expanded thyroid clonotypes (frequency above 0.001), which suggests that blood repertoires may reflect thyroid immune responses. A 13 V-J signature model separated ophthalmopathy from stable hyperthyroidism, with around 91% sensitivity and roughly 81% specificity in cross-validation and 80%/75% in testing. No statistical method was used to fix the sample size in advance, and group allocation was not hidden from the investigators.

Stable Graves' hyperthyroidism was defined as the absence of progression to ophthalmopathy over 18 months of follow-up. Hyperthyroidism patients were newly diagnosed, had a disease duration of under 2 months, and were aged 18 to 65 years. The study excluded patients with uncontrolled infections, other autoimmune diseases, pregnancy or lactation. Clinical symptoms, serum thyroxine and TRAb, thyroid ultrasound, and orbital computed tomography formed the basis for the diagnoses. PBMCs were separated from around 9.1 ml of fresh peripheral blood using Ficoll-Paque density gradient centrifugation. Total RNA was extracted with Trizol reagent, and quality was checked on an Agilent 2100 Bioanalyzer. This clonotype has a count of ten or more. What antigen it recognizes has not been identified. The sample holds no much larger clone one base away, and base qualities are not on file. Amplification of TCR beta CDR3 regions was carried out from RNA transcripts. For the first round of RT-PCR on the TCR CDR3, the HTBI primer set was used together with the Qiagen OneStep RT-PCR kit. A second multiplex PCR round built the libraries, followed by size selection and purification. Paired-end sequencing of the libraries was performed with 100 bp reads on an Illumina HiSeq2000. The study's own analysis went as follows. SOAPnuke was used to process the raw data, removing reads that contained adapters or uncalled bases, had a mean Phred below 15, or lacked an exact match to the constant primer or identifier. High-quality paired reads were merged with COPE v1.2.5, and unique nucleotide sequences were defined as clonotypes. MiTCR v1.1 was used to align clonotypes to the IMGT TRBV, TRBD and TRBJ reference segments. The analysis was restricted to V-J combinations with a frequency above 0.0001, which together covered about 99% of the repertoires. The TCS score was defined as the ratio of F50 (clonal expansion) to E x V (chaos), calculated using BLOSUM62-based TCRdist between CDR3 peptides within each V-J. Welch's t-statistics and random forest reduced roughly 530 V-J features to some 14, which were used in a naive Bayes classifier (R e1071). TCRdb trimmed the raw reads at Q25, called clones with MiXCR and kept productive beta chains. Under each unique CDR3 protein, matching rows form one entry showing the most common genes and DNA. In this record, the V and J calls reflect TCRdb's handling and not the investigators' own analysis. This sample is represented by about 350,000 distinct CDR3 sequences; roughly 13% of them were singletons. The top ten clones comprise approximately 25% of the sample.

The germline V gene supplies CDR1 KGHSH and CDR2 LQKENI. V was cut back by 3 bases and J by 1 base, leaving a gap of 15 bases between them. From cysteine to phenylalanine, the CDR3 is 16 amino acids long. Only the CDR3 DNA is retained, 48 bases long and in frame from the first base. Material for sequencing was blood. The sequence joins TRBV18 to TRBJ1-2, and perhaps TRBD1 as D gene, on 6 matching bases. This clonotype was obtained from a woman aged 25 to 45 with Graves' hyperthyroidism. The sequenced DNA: TGTGCCAGCTCACCCGGGACACCGGCGGATAACTATGGCTACACCTTC. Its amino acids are CASSPGTPADNYGYTF.